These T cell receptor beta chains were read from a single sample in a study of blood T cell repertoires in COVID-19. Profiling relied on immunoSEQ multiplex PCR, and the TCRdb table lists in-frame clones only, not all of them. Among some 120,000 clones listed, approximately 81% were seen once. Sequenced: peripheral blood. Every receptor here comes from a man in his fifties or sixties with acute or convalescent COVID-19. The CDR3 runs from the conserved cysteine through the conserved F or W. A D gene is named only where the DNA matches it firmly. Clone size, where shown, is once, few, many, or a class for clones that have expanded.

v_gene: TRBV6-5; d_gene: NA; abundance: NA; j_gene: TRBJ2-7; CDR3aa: CASSYLAEQYF; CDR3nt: TGTGCCAGCAGTTACTTGGCCGAGCAGTACTTC
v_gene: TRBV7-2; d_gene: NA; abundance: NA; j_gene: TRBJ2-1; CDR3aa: CASLTGPSNNEQFF; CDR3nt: TGTGCCAGCCTGACGGGTCCGTCAAACAATGAGCAGTTCTTC
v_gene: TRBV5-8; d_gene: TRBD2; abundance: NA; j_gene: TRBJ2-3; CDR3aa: CASSLELAGFYDTQYF; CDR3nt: TGTGCCAGCAGCTTGGAACTAGCGGGTTTTTACGATACGCAGTATTTT
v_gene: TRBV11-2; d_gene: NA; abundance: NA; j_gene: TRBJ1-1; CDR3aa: CASSLDTSGTEAFF; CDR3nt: TGTGCCAGCAGCTTAGACACCAGTGGTACTGAAGCTTTCTTT
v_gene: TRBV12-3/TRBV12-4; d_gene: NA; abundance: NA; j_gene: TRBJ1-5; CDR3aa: CASSLGQQPQHF; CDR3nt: TGTGCCAGCAGTTTAGGACAGCAGCCCCAGCATTTT
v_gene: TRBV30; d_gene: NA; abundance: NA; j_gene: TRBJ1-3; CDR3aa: CAWSVWGGYSGNTIYF; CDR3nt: TGTGCCTGGAGTGTTTGGGGGGGATACTCTGGAAACACCATATATTTT
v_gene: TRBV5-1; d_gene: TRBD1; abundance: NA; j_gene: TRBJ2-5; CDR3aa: CASHRTGEETQYF; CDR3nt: TGCGCCAGCCACCGGACAGGGGAGGAGACCCAGTACTTC
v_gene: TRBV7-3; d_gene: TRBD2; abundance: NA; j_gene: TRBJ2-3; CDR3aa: CASSQRAGGSTDTQYF; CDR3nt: TGTGCCAGCAGCCAGCGGGCGGGGGGTAGCACAGATACGCAGTATTTT
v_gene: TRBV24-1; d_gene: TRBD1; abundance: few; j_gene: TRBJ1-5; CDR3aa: CATSDHGQGTQHF; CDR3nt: TGTGCCACCAGTGATCACGGACAGGGTACACAGCATTTT
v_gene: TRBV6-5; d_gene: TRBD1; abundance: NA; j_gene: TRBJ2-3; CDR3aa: CASSSHGDRVTDTQYF; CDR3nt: TGTGCCAGCAGTTCCCACGGGGACAGGGTGACAGATACGCAGTATTTT
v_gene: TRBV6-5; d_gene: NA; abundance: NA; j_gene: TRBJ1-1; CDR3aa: CASSPAGGRVTEAFF; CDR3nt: TGTGCCAGCAGTCCAGCGGGGGGGAGGGTCACTGAAGCTTTCTTT
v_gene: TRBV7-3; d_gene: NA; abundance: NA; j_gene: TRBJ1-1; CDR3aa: CASSRGVLRQQILNTEAFF; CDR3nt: TGTGCCAGCAGCCGTGGAGTTCTAAGACAGCAAATCCTGAACACTGAAGCTTTCTTT
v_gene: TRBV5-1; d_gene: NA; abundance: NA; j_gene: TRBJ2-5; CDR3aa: CASSLTSSGETQYF; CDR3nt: TGCGCCAGCAGCCTTACTAGCAGCGGAGAGACCCAGTACTTC
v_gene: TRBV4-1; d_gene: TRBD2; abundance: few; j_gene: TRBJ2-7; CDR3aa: CASSQYSHLAGEDEQYF; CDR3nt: TGCGCCAGCAGCCAGTATAGTCATCTAGCGGGAGAGGACGAGCAGTACTTC
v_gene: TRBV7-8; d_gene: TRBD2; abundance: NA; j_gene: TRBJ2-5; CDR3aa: CASSRRLAGSWETQYF; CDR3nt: TGTGCCAGCAGCCGTAGACTAGCGGGGTCCTGGGAGACCCAGTACTTC
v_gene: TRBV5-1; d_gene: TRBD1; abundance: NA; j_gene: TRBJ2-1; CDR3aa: CASALAGHRGDEQFF; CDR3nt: TGCGCCAGCGCTCTCGCGGGGCACAGGGGGGATGAGCAGTTCTTC
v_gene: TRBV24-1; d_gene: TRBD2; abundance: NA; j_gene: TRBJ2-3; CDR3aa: CATSDGLLAGGGDTQYF; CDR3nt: TGTGCCACCAGTGATGGCCTCTTAGCGGGAGGGGGAGATACGCAGTATTTT
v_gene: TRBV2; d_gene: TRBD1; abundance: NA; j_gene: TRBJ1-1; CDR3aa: CASSPGQGAWTEAFF; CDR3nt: TGTGCCAGCAGCCCGGGACAGGGGGCGTGGACTGAAGCTTTCTTT
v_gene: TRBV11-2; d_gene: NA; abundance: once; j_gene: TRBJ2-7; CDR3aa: CASSPPGRGSYEQYF; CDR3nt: TGTGCCAGCAGTCCCCCCGGCCGGGGGAGCTACGAGCAGTACTTC
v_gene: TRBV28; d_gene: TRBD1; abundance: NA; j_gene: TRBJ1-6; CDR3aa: CASSSADRQLSPLHF; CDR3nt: TGTGCCAGCAGTAGCGCGGACAGGCAATTAAGTCCCCTCCACTTT
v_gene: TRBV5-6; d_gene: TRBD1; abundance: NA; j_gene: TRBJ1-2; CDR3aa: CASSLDDREGSGYTF; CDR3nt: TGTGCCAGCAGCCTAGACGACAGGGAAGGGAGTGGCTACACCTTC
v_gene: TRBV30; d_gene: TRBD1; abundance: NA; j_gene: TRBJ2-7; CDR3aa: CAWRARDRVTSEQYF; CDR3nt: TGTGCCTGGAGGGCCCGGGACAGGGTCACCTCCGAGCAGTACTTC
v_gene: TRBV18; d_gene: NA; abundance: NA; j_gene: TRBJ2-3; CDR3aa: CASSGGTTGGPDTQYF; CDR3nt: TGTGCCAGCTCAGGAGGGACGACCGGAGGGCCAGATACGCAGTATTTT